Ten or more counts support the clone carrying this T cell receptor (beta chain). What it recognizes is unknown. The data were taken from a study of response to subunit inactivated influenza vaccine. Study-level points and caveats: T cells newly recruited by each seasonal influenza vaccination are few, the authors suggested.

A single record per CDR3 protein comes from TCRdb applying MiXCR to the RT-PCR reads. The top ten hold 10% of the sample, which has around 530,000 distinct CDR3 sequences, roughly 10% seen once. CDR3 length: 15 amino acids. Trimming took 0 bases from V and 4 from J, leaving 11 bases between them. The germline CDR1 and CDR2 sequences are SGDLS and YYNGEE. The clonotype comes from a man aged 50 to 60 who received an inactivated influenza vaccine. Sequencing was performed on PBMCs from blood, taken on the day of vaccination. The gene calls are TRBV9 and TRBJ2-1; either TRBD1 or TRBD2 may supply D (5 bases each). This CDR3 reads CASSVAGTQYNEQFF. Here the CDR3 DNA reads TGTGCCAGCAGCGTAGCAGGGACCCAGTACAATGAGCAGTTCTTC.